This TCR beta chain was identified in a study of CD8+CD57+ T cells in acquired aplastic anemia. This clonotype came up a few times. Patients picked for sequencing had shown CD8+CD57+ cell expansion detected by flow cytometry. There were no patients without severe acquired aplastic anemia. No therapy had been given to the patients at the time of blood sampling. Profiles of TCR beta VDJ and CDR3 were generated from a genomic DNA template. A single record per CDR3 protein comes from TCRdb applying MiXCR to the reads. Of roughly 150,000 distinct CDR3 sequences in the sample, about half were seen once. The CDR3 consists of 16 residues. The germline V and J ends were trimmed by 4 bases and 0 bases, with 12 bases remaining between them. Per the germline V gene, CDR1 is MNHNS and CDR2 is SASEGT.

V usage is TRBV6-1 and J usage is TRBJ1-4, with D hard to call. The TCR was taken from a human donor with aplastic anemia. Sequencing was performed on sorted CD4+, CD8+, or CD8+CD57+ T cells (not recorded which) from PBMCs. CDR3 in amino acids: CASSVNRAATNEKLFF. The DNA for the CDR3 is TGTGCCAGCAGTGTGAACCGGGCCGCAACTAATGAAAAACTGTTTTTT.